This TCR beta chain was documented in a study of molecular identifiers for immune sequencing clone quantification. Preparation methods for the bulk TCR libraries were those previously described, with listed TCR primers. TCRdb used MiXCR to reprocess the PCR reads, holding one entry per CDR3 protein. The top ten clones hold 0.78% of a sample with approximately 680,000 distinct CDR3 sequences, about 25% of them seen once. CDR3 length equals 14 residues. Between the trimmed V and J ends, which lost 7 bases and 3 bases, there was a span of 12 bases. From germline, CDR1 is SEHNR and CDR2 FQNEAQ (reference sequence).

Sequenced input: naive CD8+ T cells from blood, with Jurkat cell RNA spiked in. Subset here: FACS-sorted CD8+CD4-CCR7+CD45RA+ naive T cells. The chain joins TRBV7-9 to TRBJ2-2; possible D gene TRBD1, 6 bases. The clonotype comes from a human donor in good health. Some libraries in this study had Jurkat cell RNA spiked in. DNA for the CDR3: TGTGCCAGCACTCAGGGGTCCGACACCGGGGAGCTGTTTTTT. As protein: CASTQGSDTGELFF. Full variable domain (missing parts from reference TRBV7-9 and TRBJ2-2): DTGVSQNPRHKITKRGQNVTFRCDPISEHNRLYWYRQTLGQGPEFLTYFQNEAQLEKSRLLSDRFSAERPKGSFSTLEIQRTEQGDSAMYLCASTQGSDTGELFFGEGSRLTVL.